This T cell receptor beta chain was identified in a study of T cells in Graves' hyperthyroidism and ophthalmopathy. Turning to the study itself: Peripheral blood was taken when the disease was first diagnosed, before any treatment began.

This clonotype was recorded many times. As yet, its antigen is unknown. The study's findings and limits: The model foresaw ophthalmopathy a median roughly 6.6 months prior to onset.

The V gene lost 4 bases and the J gene lost 3 bases, with 10 bases spanning the gap. The CDR3 runs 13 residues. RNA transcripts were the template for amplifying TCR beta CDR3 regions. The HTBI primer set drove a first-round RT-PCR of the TCR CDR3. Each CDR3 protein is one row after TCRdb ran MiXCR on the multiplex PCR reads. The table lists around 350,000 distinct CDR3 sequences, over 10% of them singletons. Those with hyperthyroidism were 18 to 65 years old, newly diagnosed, and ill for under 2 months. The V and J genes are TRBV12-3 or TRBV12-4 and TRBJ2-7; D gene unclear. The receptor's source is a woman younger than 35 with Graves' hyperthyroidism. Sequenced: blood. The CDR3 sequence: CASSWEQNYEQYF. In DNA form, the CDR3 reads TGTGCCAGCAGTTGGGAACAGAACTACGAGCAGTACTTC.